The 20 T cell receptor beta chains reported below all come from one sample, sequenced in a study of blood T cell repertoires in COVID-19. The data were produced by immunoSEQ multiplex PCR, yet TCRdb's version contains in-frame clones alone and is incomplete. Among about 74,000 clones listed, roughly 85% were seen once. The specimen was peripheral blood. Receptors were obtained from a man in his forties or fifties with acute or convalescent COVID-19.

V gene TRBV18 combines with J gene TRBJ1-3; TRBD1 is a possible D gene (5 bases). The CDR3 spans 17 residues. Germline V gene lookup returns CDR1 KGHSH and CDR2 LQKENI. V lost 0 bases and J 2 bases, leaving 14 bases between the germline ends. The DNA of the CDR3 is TGTGCCAGCTCACCACCGGGGAAGGGGCCGCCTGGAAACACCATATATTTT. Its translation is CASSPPGKGPPGNTIYF. The entire variable domain, with the rest obtained from reference TRBV18 and TRBJ1-3, is as follows: NAGVMQNPRHLVRRRGQEARLRCSPMKGHSHVYWYRQLPEEGLKFMVYLQKENIIDESGMPKERFSAEFPKEGPSILRIQQVVRGDSAAYFCASSPPGKGPPGNTIYFGEGSWLTVV.

This clone was seen once. The CDR3 DNA reads as TGTGCCAGCAGCGTGGACAGTGTCACTGAAGCTTTCTTT. Amino acids: CASSVDSVTEAFF. The chain employs TRBV5-5 and TRBJ1-1; D is possibly TRBD1 (6 bases). Trimming took 4 bases from V and 4 from J, leaving 11 bases between them. Per germline, CDR1 SGHKS and CDR2 YYEKEE (reference sequence). CDR3 length equals 13 residues.

This chain joins TRBV11-2 and TRBJ2-5; unclear D gene. Trimming pared 0 bases from V and 4 bases from J, leaving 9 bases between. There are 14 residues in the CDR3. Germline V gene data show CDR1 as SGHAT and CDR2 as FQNNGV. CDR3 residues: CASSLDPETETQYF. The CDR3 DNA follows: TGTGCCAGCAGCTTAGACCCGGAGACAGAGACCCAGTACTTC.

This clone was recorded only once. This chain uses TRBV11-2 with TRBJ2-7; D unresolved. This CDR3 comprises 14 residues. Germline-derived CDR1 and CDR2 are SGHAT and FQNNGV. Trimming removed 3 bases at V and 0 bases at J, with 9 bases between. The DNA for the CDR3 is TGTGCCAGCAGCTTGGCCCTTTCCTCCTACGAGCAGTACGTC. As protein: CASSLALSSYEQYV.

The CDR3 protein is CASSLGRGRSRDYTF. CDR3 DNA: TGTGCCAGCAGCTTGGGGCGGGGGCGATCTAGAGACTACACCTTC. The chain recombines TRBV5-8 with TRBJ1-2; a weak D match, TRBD1 (6 bases). CDR1 is SGHTS, CDR2 YDEGEE, per germline. The CDR3 totals 15 residues. The germline V and J ends were trimmed by 0 bases and 10 bases, with 19 bases remaining between them.

This sequence joins TRBV24-1 and TRBJ1-5; 7 bases fit TRBD1. CDR3 size: 14 residues. Germline V CDR1 and CDR2: KGHDR, SFDVKD. The ends lost 3 bases at V and 6 bases at J; junction bases unmatched: 4. In nucleotides, the CDR3 is TGTGCCACCAGTGATGGAGGGACAGCTCAGCCCCAGCATTTT. The encoded protein is CATSDGGTAQPQHF.

This chain links TRBV5-1 with TRBJ2-2; perhaps TRBD1 as D (5 bases). Germline values: CDR1 SGHRS, CDR2 YFSETQ. The CDR3 runs 15 residues. Trimming removed 3 bases at V and 3 bases at J, with 12 bases between. The CDR3 is CASSSGQIHTGELFF. The CDR3 DNA follows: TGCGCCAGCAGCTCCGGACAAATTCACACCGGGGAGCTGTTTTTT. The whole variable domain, remainder taken from reference TRBV5-1 and TRBJ2-2, is KAGVTQTPRYLIKTRGQQVTLSCSPISGHRSVSWYQQTPGQGLQFLFEYFSETQRNKGNFPGRFSGRQFSNSRSEMNVSTLELGDSALYLCASSSGQIHTGELFFGEGSRLTVL.

This clone has just one count. This chain connects TRBV7-9 to TRBJ1-5; D is perhaps TRBD1 (6 bases). The CDR3 runs to 16 residues. The germline V gene encodes CDR1 SEHNR and CDR2 FQNEAQ (reference sequence). The V end lost 5 bases, the J end lost 6 bases, and 20 bases lay between the germline ends. In DNA, the CDR3 is TGTGCCAGCAGCCGGGGGGCTGGGGGCCTTGGTCAGCCCCAGCATTTT. Protein: CASSRGAGGLGQPQHF.

This chain connects TRBV11-1 to TRBJ2-1; 7 bases line up with TRBD1. The CDR3 contains 14 residues. Germline CDR1 is SGHAT and CDR2 is FQDESV (reference sequence). J lost 6 bases, V lost 5 bases, and 7 bases had no gene match. In DNA, the CDR3 is TGTGCCAGCAGCAGAGGGGGACAGCTCAATGAGCAGTTCTTC. It is translated as CASSRGGQLNEQFF.

The chain joins TRBV9 to TRBJ2-3; D uncertain. The length of the CDR3 is 16 residues. The germline V gene has CDR1 SGDLS and CDR2 YYNGEE. Trimming cost V 4 bases and J 2 bases, with 17 bases left between them. The CDR3 coding sequence is TGTGCCAGCAGCCCCCTAAGTGGCGGATCCACAGATACGCAGTATTTT. Translation gives CASSPLSGGSTDTQYF.

V usage is TRBV6-5 and J usage is TRBJ1-3; D not certain. CDR3 length: 13 residues. V was cut by 7 bases and J by 3 bases, with 10 bases left in between. CDR1 is MNHEY, CDR2 SVGAGI, per germline. CDR3 region: CASTRRDGNTIYF. CDR3 bases: TGTGCCAGCACCAGGAGGGATGGAAACACCATATATTTT.

This clone has a handful of counts. The chain combines TRBV6-5 with TRBJ2-2; 7 nucleotides align to TRBD1. The germline gives CDR1 MNHEY, CDR2 SVGAGI. Trimming took 6 bases from V and 4 from J; bases not matched to a gene: 5. The CDR3 contains 14 residues. The CDR3 protein is CASRLTGRTGELFF. CDR3 bases: TGTGCCAGCAGACTGACAGGGCGCACCGGGGAGCTGTTTTTT.

The rearrangement links TRBV28 to TRBJ2-2; tentative D call: TRBD1 (6 bases). Germline V gene lookup returns CDR1 MDHEN and CDR2 SYDVKM. Trimming shortened V by 4 bases and J by 4 bases, and 13 bases separated the two germline ends. CDR3 size: 15 residues. CDR3 residues: CASSSSGTLTGELFF. CDR3 nucleotides: TGTGCCAGCAGTTCCTCCGGGACACTCACCGGGGAGCTGTTTTTT.

V is TRBV18 and J is TRBJ2-5; 12 positions agree with TRBD2. Germline CDR1 reads KGHSH; CDR2 reads LQKENI. This CDR3 comprises 16 residues. J gave up 1 base and V 6 bases, and 6 bases lay outside the gene matches. CDR3 bases: TGTGCCAGCTCTCAACCGGGACTAGCGGGCCAAGAGACCCAGTACTTC. It codes for CASSQPGLAGQETQYF.

The V gene is TRBV6-1, the J gene TRBJ2-5, with D perhaps TRBD1 (5 bases). Trimming removed 3 bases at V and 2 bases at J, with 13 bases between. Germline values: CDR1 MNHNS, CDR2 SASEGT. The CDR3 has 15 amino acids. The CDR3 is CASSETDLAQETQYF. The CDR3 DNA reads TGTGCCAGCAGTGAGACAGACCTTGCACAAGAGACCCAGTACTTC.

The V call is TRBV5-6, the J call TRBJ2-7, with 7 bases matching TRBD1. The CDR3 contains 14 residues. The germline V gene encodes CDR1 SGHDT and CDR2 YYEEEE. V shed 0 bases and J 3 bases; nucleotides not matched to a gene: 3. Here the CDR3 reads CASSLGRGFYEQYF. The CDR3 bases are TGTGCCAGCAGCTTGGGCAGGGGGTTCTACGAGCAGTACTTC.

The sample holds a few counts of this clone. The chain employs TRBV30 and TRBJ2-2; TRBD2 matches 8 bases. Trimming removed 5 bases from V and 2 bases from J; junction bases left unmatched: 4. The CDR3 covers 14 residues. Germline V CDR1 and CDR2: GTSNPN, SVGIG (reference sequence). The CDR3 coding sequence is TGTGCCTGGTTGGCGGGGGGTAACACCGGGGAGCTGTTTTTT. Translating it yields CAWLAGGNTGELFF.

This chain connects TRBV5-4 to TRBJ2-1; 11 bases are shared with TRBD2. Germline trimming cut 4 bases from V and 4 bases from J; bases unmatched to any gene: 4. Germline assignment: CDR1 SGHNT and CDR2 YYREEE (reference sequence). CDR3 length: 15 amino acids. The DNA of the CDR3 is TGTGCCAGCAGCCAATCTAGCGGGGGGTACAATGAGCAGTTCTTC. Protein product: CASSQSSGGYNEQFF.

The chain recombines TRBV3-1 (or the pseudogene TRBV3-2) with TRBJ1-5; D is undetermined. Germline CDR1 reads LGHDT; CDR2 reads YNNKEL (reference sequence). V lost 0 bases, J lost 6 bases, and 9 bases lay in between. CDR3 length equals 14 residues. The CDR3 nucleotides are TGTGCCAGCAGCCAAGATCTACGGGTTCAGCCCCAGCATTTT. Its translation: CASSQDLRVQPQHF.

This clone was counted once. This chain uses TRBV19 with TRBJ2-3; D remains unclear. The germline gives CDR1 LNHDA, CDR2 SQIVND (reference sequence). V lost 4 bases and J lost 2, with 10 bases in between. The CDR3 has 14 amino acids. This chain's CDR3 is CASSTDISTDTQYF. DNA of the CDR3: TGTGCCAGTAGTACCGACATTTCCACAGATACGCAGTATTTT. Supplemented by reference TRBV19 and TRBJ2-3, the full variable domain reads DGGITQSPKYLFRKEGQNVTLSCEQNLNHDAMYWYRQDPGQGLRLIYYSQIVNDFQKGDIAEGYSVSREKKESFPLTVTSAQKNPTAFYLCASSTDISTDTQYFGPGTRLTVL.